This entry describes one T cell receptor beta chain. The sample is drawn from a study of blood T cell repertoires in COVID-19. Trimming cost V 0 bases and J 5 bases, with 8 bases left between them. CDR1 is SGHDT and CDR2 is YYEEEE in the germline V gene. The CDR3 has 13 residues. In the original analysis: Nucleated cell counts were estimated from reference gene primer amplification. The method was immunoSEQ multiplex PCR; TCRdb's version includes in-frame clones alone and lacks a portion of them. V and J calls plus clone size are reproduced from that table; the DNA served to infer D and trimming. The top ten clones hold roughly 3.9% of a sample with more than 120,000 clones, about 87% of them seen once.

The sequencing input was PBMCs or T cells enriched from blood (not recorded which). This TCR came from a man aged 45-65 years in a cohort exposed to, infected with or recovered from COVID-19 (not recorded which). The chain combines TRBV5-6 with TRBJ1-1; D uncertain. The CDR3 region has the DNA TGTGCCAGCAGCTTGGCCCGGAGAACTGAAGCTTTCTTT. Translated: CASSLARRTEAFF. Looking up the rest from reference TRBV5-6 and TRBJ1-1 gives the full variable domain: DAGVTQSPTHLIKTRGQQVTLRCSPKSGHDTVSWYQQALGQGPQFIFQYYEEEERQRGNFPDRFSGHQFPNYSSELNVNALLLGDSALYLCASSLARRTEAFFGQGTRLTVV.